These T cell receptor beta chains were read from a single sample in a study of T cells after yellow fever vaccination. TCRdb independently ran MiXCR on the 5' RACE reads; one entry per CDR3 protein. The repertoire has 250,000 or so distinct CDR3 sequences, approximately 3.8% of them found once; the top ten carry 15% to 20%. Here the sequenced sample was PBMCs, taken 15 days after the yellow fever booster vaccination. The receptors were sampled from a young man who received the YFV17D yellow fever vaccine. Both conserved end residues are trimmed from each CDR3. Each record gives: J gene, V gene, CDR3 protein.

j_call: TRBJ2-3
v_call: TRBV10-2
cdr3_aa: ACYQGTGDTDTQY

j_call: TRBJ2-7
v_call: TRBV6-2/TRBV6-3
cdr3_aa: ASSYGVEREQY

j_call: TRBJ1-6
v_call: TRBV21-1
cdr3_aa: ASSTSGQTYNSPLH

j_call: TRBJ2-1
v_call: TRBV7-2
cdr3_aa: ASSATRNYNEQF

j_call: TRBJ2-5
v_call: TRBV7-2
cdr3_aa: ASSFAQPGLAGGQTQY

j_call: TRBJ2-5
v_call: TRBV5-1
cdr3_aa: ASSDGVLAQALKTQY

j_call: TRBJ1-2
v_call: TRBV18
cdr3_aa: ASSPGTGYNGYGYT

j_call: TRBJ2-1
v_call: TRBV4-3
cdr3_aa: ASRAGTASYNEQF

j_call: TRBJ2-1
v_call: TRBV19
cdr3_aa: ASTRGRSYNEQF

j_call: TRBJ1-5
v_call: TRBV20-1
cdr3_aa: TKGSGAYQPQH

j_call: TRBJ1-1
v_call: TRBV7-8
cdr3_aa: ASSLERALNTEAF

j_call: TRBJ2-7
v_call: TRBV14
cdr3_aa: ASSIGQGLFDSYEQY

j_call: TRBJ2-7
v_call: TRBV4-1
cdr3_aa: ASSQWEGTYEQY

j_call: TRBJ2-5
v_call: TRBV7-2
cdr3_aa: ASSPLGGQQETQY